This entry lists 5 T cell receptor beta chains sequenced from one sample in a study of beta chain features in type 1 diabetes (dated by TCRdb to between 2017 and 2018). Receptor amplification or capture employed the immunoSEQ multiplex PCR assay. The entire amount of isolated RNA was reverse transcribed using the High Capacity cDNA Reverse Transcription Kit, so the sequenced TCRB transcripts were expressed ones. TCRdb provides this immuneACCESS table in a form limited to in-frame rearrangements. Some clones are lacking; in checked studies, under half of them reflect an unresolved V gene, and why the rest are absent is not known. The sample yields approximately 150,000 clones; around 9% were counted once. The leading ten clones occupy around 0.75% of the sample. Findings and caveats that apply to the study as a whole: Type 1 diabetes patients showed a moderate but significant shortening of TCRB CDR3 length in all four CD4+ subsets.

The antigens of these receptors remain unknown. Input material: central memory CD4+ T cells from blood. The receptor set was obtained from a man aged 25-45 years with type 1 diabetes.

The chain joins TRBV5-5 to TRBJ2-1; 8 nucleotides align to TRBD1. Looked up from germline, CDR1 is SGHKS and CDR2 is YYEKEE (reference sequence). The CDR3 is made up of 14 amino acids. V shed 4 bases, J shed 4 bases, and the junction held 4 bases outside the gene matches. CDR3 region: CASSIWTGYNEQFF. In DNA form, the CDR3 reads TGTGCCAGCAGCATCTGGACAGGGTACAATGAGCAGTTCTTC.

DNA for the CDR3: TGTGCCAGCAGCGTAGCTCTAGCGGTTACCGGGGAGCTGTTTTTT. Translating gives CASSVALAVTGELFF. The rearrangement links TRBV9 to TRBJ2-2; 7 bases fit TRBD2. The CDR3 has 15 amino acids. With 0 bases clipped from V and 5 bases from J, the junction kept 4 bases outside the gene matches. Germline CDR1 SGDLS, CDR2 YYNGEE.

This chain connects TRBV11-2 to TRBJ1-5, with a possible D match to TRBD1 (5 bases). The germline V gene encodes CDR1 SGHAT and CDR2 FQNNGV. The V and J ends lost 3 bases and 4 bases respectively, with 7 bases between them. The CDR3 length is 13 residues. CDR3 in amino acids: CASSLQGNQPQHF. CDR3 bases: TGTGCCAGCAGCTTGCAGGGAAATCAGCCCCAGCATTTT.

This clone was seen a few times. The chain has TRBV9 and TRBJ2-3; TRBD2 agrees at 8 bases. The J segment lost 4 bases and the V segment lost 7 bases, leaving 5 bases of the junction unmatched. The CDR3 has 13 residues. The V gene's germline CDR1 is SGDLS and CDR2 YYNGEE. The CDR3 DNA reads TGTGCCAGCGGCGAGACTAGCGCAGATACGCAGTATTTT. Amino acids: CASGETSADTQYF.

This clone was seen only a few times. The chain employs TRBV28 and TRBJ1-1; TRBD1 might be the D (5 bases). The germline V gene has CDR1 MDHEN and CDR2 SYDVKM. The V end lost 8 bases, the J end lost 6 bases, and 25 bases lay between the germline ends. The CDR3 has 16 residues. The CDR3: CASPPAQVGYVAEAFF. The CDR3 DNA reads TGTGCCAGCCCTCCTGCACAGGTTGGGTACGTCGCTGAAGCTTTCTTT.